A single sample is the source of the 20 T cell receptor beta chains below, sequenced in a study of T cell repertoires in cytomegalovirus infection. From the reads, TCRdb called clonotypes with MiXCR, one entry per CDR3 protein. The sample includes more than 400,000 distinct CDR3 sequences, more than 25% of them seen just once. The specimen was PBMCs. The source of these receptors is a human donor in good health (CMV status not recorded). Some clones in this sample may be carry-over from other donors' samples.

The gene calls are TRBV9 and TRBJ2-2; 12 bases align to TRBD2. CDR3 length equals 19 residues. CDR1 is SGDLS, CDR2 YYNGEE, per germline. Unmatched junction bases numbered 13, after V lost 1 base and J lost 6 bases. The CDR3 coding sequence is TGTGCCAGCAGCGTACGACTAGCGGGAGAGTTGTTGGGGCCCGGGGAGCTGTTTTTT. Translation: CASSVRLAGELLGPGELFF.

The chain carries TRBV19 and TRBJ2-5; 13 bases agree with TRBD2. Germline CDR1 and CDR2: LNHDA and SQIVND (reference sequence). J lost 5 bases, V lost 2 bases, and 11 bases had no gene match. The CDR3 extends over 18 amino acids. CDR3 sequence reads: CASSITTGTSGIGETQYF. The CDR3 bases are TGTGCCAGTAGTATAACAACCGGGACTAGCGGGATTGGGGAGACCCAGTACTTC.

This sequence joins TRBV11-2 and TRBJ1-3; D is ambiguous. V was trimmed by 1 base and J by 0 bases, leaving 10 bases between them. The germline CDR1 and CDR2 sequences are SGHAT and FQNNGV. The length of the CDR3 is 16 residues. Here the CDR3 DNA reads TGTGCCAGCAGCTTAGGACCGGTTAACTCTGGAAACACCATATATTTT. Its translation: CASSLGPVNSGNTIYF.

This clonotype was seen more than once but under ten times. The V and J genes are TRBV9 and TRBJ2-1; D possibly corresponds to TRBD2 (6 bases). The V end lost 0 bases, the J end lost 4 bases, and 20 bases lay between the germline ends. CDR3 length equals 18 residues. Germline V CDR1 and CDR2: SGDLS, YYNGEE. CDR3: CASSVVASGSGLYNEQFF. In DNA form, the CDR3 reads TGTGCCAGCAGCGTAGTAGCCTCCGGGAGCGGATTGTACAATGAGCAGTTCTTC.

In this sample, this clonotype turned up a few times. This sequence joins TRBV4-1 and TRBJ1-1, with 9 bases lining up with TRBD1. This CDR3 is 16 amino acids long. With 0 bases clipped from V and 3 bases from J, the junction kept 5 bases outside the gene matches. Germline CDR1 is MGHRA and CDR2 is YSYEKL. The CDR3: CASSQDPRTGDTEAFF. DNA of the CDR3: TGCGCCAGCAGCCAAGATCCGCGGACAGGGGACACTGAAGCTTTCTTT.

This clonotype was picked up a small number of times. CDR3 loop: CATRGTGGTAEAFF. The CDR3 DNA reads as TGTGCCACCAGAGGCACAGGAGGTACCGCTGAAGCTTTCTTT. The chain uses TRBV24-1 and TRBJ1-1; possibly TRBD1 for D (5 bases). V lost 7 bases and J lost 6, with 17 bases in between. Germline CDR1 reads KGHDR; CDR2 reads SFDVKD. The CDR3 is 14 residues long.

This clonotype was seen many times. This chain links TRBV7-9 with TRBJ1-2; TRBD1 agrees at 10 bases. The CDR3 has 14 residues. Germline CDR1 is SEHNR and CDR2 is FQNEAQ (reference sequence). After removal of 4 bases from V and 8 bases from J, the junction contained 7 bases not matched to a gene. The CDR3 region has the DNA TGTGCCAGCAGCTACGGTCGGGACAGGGGAGGCTACACCTTC. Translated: CASSYGRDRGGYTF.

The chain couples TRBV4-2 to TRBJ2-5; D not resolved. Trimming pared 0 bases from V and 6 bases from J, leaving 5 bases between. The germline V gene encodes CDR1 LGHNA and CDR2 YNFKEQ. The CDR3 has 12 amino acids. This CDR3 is CASSQDLQTQYF. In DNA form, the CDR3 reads TGTGCCAGCAGCCAAGATTTGCAGACCCAGTACTTC.

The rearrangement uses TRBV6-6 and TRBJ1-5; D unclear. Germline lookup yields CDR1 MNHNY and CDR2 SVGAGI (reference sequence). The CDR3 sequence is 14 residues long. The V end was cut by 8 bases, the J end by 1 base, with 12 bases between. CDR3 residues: CASLEFQSNQPQHF. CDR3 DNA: TGTGCCAGCCTGGAGTTTCAGAGCAATCAGCCCCAGCATTTT.

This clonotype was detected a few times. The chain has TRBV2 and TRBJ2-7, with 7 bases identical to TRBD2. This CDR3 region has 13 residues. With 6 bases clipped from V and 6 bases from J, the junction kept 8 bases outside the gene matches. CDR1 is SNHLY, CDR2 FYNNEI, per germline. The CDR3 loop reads CASRTGGGVEQYV. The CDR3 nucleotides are TGTGCCAGCAGAACTGGGGGGGGGGTCGAGCAGTACGTC.

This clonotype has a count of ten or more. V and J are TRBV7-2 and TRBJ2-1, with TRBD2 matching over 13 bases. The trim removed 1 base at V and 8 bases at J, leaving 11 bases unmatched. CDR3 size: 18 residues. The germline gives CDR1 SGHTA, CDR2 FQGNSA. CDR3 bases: TGTGCCAGCAGCTTAGTCCCGACTAGCGGGAGGCCTATCCATGAGCAGTTCTTC. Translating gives CASSLVPTSGRPIHEQFF.

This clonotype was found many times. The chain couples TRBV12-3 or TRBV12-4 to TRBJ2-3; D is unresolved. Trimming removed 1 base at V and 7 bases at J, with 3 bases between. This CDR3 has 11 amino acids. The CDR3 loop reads CASSLEYTQYF. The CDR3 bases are TGTGCCAGCAGTTTAGAGTATACGCAGTATTTT.

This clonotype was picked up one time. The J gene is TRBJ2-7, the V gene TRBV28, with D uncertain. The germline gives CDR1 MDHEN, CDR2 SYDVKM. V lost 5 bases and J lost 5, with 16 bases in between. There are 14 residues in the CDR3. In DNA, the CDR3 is TGTGCCAGCAGTCGCTTGAGAGGAATCCACGAGCAGTACTTC. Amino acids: CASSRLRGIHEQYF. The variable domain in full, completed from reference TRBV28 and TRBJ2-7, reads DVKVTQSSRYLVKRTGEKVFLECVQDMDHENMFWYRQDPGLGLRLIYFSYDVKMKEKGDIPEGYSVSREKKERFSLILESASTNQTSMYLCASSRLRGIHEQYFGPGTRLTVT.

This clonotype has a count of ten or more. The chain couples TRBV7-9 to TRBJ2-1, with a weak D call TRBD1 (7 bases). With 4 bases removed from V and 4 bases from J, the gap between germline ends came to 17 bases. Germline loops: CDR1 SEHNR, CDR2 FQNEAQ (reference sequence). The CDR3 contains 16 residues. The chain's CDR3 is CASSCEQGEAYNEQFF. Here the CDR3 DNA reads TGTGCCAGCAGCTGCGAGCAGGGGGAGGCTTACAATGAGCAGTTCTTC.

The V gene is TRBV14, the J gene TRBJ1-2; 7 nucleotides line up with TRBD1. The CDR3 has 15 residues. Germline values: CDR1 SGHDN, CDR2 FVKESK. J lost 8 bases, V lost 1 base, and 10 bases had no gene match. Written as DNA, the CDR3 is TGTGCCAGCAGCCAAGTGGTGACAGGGCTGGGCGGCTACACCTTC. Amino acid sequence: CASSQVVTGLGGYTF.

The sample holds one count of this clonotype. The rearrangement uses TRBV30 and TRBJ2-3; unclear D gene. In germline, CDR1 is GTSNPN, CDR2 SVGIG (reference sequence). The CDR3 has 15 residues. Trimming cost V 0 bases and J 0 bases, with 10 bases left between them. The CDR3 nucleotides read TGTGCCTGGAGTGTATCGGTGGTTAGCACAGATACGCAGTATTTT. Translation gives CAWSVSVVSTDTQYF.

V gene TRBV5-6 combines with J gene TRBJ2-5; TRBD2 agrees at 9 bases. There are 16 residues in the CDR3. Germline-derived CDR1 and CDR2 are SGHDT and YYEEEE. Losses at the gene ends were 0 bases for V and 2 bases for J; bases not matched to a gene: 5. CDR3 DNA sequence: TGTGCCAGCAGCTTGGCGCCTAGCGGGATTCAAGAGACCCAGTACTTC. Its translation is CASSLAPSGIQETQYF.

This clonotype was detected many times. Written as DNA, the CDR3 is TGTGCCAGCAGTCCTAGCGGGAGCACAGATACGCAGTATTTT. This gives the protein CASSPSGSTDTQYF. This chain uses TRBV7-2 with TRBJ2-3; 8 bases line up with TRBD2. The CDR3 has 14 amino acids. V lost 6 bases and J lost 0; bases outside the gene matches: 2. Germline CDR1 reads SGHTA; CDR2 reads FQGNSA.

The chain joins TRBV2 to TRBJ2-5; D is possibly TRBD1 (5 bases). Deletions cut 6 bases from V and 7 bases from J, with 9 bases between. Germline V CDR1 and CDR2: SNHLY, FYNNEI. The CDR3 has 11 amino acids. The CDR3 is CASRSTGTQYF. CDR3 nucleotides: TGTGCCAGCAGGTCAACAGGGACCCAGTACTTC.

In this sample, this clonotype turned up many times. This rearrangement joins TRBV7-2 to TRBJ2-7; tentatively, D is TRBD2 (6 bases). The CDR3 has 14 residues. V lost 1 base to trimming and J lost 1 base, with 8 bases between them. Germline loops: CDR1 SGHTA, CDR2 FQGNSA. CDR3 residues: CASSLVAVSYEQYF. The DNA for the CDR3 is TGTGCCAGCAGCTTAGTAGCGGTGTCCTACGAGCAGTACTTC. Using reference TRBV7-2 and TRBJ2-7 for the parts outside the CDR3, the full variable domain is GAGVSQSPSNKVTEKGKDVELRCDPISGHTALYWYRQSLGQGLEFLIYFQGNSAPDKSGLPSDRFSAERTGGSVSTLTIQRTQQEDSAVYLCASSLVAVSYEQYFGPGTRLTVT.